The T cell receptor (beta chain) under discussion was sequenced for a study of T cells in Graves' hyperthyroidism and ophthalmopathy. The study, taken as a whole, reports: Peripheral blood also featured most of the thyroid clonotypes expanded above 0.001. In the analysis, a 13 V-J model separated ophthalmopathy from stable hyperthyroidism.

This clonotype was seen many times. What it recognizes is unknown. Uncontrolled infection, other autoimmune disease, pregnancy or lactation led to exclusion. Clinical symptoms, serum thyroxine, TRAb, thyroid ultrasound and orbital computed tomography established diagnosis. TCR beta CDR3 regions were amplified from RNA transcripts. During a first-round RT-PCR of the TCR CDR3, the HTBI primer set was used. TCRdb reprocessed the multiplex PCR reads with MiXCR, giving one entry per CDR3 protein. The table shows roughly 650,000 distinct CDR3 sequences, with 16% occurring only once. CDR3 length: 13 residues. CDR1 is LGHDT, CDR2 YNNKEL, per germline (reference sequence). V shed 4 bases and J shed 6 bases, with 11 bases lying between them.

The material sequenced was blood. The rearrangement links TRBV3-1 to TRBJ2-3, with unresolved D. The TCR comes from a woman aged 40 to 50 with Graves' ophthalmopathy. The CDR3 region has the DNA TGTGCCAGCAGCCGCCTTTTATCCGATACGCAGTATTTT. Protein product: CASSRLLSDTQYF.